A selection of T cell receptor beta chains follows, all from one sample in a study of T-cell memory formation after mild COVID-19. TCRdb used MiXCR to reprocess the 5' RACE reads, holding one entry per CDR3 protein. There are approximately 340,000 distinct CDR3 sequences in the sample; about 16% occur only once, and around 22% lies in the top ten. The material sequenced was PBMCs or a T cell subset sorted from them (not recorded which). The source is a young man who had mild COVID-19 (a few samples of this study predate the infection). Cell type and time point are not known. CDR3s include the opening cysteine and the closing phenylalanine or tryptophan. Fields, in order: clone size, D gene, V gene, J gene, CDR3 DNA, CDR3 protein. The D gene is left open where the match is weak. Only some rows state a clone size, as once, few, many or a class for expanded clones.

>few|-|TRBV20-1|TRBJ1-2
TGCAGTGCTAGTCGTCCGGGGGACAACTATGGCTACACCTTC
CSASRPGDNYGYTF
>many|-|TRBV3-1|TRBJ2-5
TGTGCCAGCAGCCAAGATTCAGGGTTTAAAGAGACCCAGTACTTC
CASSQDSGFKETQYF
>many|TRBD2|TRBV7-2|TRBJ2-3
TGTGCCAGCAGCTATAGCGGGGGGGAGACAGATACGCAGTATTTT
CASSYSGGETDTQYF
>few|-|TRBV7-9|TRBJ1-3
TGTGCCAGCAGCTTAGACCGGTCTGGAAACACCATATATTTT
CASSLDRSGNTIYF
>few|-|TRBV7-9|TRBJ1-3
TGTGCCAGCAGCTTACGTGGGCCCTCTGGAAACACCATATATTTT
CASSLRGPSGNTIYF
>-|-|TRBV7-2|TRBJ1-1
TGTGCCAGCAGCTTTACAGGGATCGGCACTGAAGCTTTCTTT
CASSFTGIGTEAFF
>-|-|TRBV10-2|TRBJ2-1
TGCGCCAGCACCCCAGGGCGGAATGAGCAGTTCTTC
CASTPGRNEQFF
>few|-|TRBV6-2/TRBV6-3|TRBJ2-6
TGTGCCAGCAGTTTCGACAGCCAGCTCTTCTCTGGGGCCAACGTCCTGACTTTC
CASSFDSQLFSGANVLTF
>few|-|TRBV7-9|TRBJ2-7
TGTGCCAGCAGCTTATCTTTCCCCTACGAGCAGTACTTC
CASSLSFPYEQYF
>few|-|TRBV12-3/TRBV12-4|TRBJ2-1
TGTGCCAGCACCCAAAGGATGGGAGACAATGAGCAGTTCTTC
CASTQRMGDNEQFF
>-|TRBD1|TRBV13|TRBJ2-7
TGTGCCAGCAGCGAGGACAGGGGTTATGCGTGGGAGCAGTACTTC
CASSEDRGYAWEQYF
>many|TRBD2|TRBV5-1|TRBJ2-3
TGCGCCAGCAGCATCATAGCGGGAGGGGATACGCAGTATTTT
CASSIIAGGDTQYF
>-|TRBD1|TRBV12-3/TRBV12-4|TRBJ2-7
TGTGCCAGCAGTTTTGGCGGACAGGGTTCCTACGAGCAGTACTTC
CASSFGGQGSYEQYF
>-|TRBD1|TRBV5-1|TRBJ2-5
TGCGCCAGCAGCTTCAGACAGGGGGCCAAAGAGACCCAGTACTTC
CASSFRQGAKETQYF
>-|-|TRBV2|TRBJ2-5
TGTGCCAGCAGTGACCGACAGCTTCAAGAGACCCAGTACTTC
CASSDRQLQETQYF
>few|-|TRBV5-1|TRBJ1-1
TGCGCCAGCAGCTTGACAGCCGAGAACACTGAAGCTTTCTTT
CASSLTAENTEAFF
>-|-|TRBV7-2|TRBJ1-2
TGTGCCAGCAGCACCCTCGGGGGGCGTTCCACCTATGGCTACACCTTC
CASSTLGGRSTYGYTF
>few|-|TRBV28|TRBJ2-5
TGTGCCAGCAGTCGCCTCAGATCTCCAGAGACCCAGTACTTC
CASSRLRSPETQYF
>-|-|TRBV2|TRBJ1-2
TGTGCCAGCAGTGAGGGAGGCTGGGGCTACACCTTC
CASSEGGWGYTF
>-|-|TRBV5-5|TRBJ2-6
TGTGCCAGCAGCTTGGTCCGGGGTCATAGCTCTGGGGCCAACGTCCTGACTTTC
CASSLVRGHSSGANVLTF
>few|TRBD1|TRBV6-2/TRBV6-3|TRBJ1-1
TGTGCCAGCACGACAGGGGTCTTCGGTGAAGCTTTCTTT
CASTTGVFGEAFF
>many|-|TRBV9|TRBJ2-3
TGTGCCAGCAGTCATGGGGTGGGAGCCCCAGATACGCAGTATTTT
CASSHGVGAPDTQYF
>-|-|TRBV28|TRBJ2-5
TGTGCCAGCAGAGCGAGGAAAGAGACCCAGTACTTC
CASRARKETQYF
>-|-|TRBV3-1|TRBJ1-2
TGTGCCAGCAGCCAGAATCAGGCAGGGCTCGATGGCTACACCTTC
CASSQNQAGLDGYTF
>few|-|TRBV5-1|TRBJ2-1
TGCGCCAGCAGCTGGCCGGGGGCAGGCAATGAGCAGTTCTTC
CASSWPGAGNEQFF
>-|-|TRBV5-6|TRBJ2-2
TGTGCCAGCAGCTTCCACAGGACCGGGGAGCTGTTTTTT
CASSFHRTGELFF